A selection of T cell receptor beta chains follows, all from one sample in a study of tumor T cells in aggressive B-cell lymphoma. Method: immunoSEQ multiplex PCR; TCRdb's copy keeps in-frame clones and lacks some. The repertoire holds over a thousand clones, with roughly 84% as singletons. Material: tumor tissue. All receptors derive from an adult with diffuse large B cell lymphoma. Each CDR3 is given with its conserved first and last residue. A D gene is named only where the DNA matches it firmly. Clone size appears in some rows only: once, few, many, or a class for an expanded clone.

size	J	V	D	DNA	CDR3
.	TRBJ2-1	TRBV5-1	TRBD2	TGCGCCAGCAGCTTAAGACTAGCGGGAGGGGAGTATCGTGAGCAGTTCTTC	CASSLRLAGGEYREQFF
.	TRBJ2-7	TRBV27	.	TGTGCCAGCAGCATTTTATCCCCCCGCGGTACCTACGAGCAGTACTTC	CASSILSPRGTYEQYF
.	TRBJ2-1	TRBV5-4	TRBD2	TGTGCCAGCAGCTTGGGAGGACTAGCGGGCGGCATCAATGAGCAGTTCTTC	CASSLGGLAGGINEQFF
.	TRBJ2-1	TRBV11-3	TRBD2	TGTGCCAGCAGCCCCGGCACGACTAGCGGATACAATGAGCAGTTCTTC	CASSPGTTSGYNEQFF
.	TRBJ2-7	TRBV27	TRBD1	TGTGCCAGCAGTTTGGGACAGACCTACGAGCAGTACTTC	CASSLGQTYEQYF
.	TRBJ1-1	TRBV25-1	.	TGTGCCAGCAGTGAGAGCATCAATTCTGAAGCTTTCTTT	CASSESINSEAFF
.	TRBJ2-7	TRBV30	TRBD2	TGTGCCTGGCTCCCACGGGGGGGGAGCTCCTACGAGCAGTACTTC	CAWLPRGGSSYEQYF
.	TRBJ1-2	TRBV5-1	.	TGCGCCAGCAGCTTGGGCGGTTCCTATGGCTACACCTTC	CASSLGGSYGYTF
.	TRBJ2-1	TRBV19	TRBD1	TGTGCCAGTAGTAACCAGGGGGCTAGGAATGAGCAGTTCTTC	CASSNQGARNEQFF
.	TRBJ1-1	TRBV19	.	TGTGCCAGTACCCGCACAGGATTATTAGGCACTGAAGCTTTCTTT	CASTRTGLLGTEAFF
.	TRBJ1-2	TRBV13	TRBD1	TGTGCCAGCAGCTTAGTTGGGACAGGGCGTTCGCGCAACTATGGCTACACCTTC	CASSLVGTGRSRNYGYTF
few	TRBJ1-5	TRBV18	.	TGTGCCAGCTCATTGCTTGACAGCCTCAATCAGCCCCAGCATTTT	CASSLLDSLNQPQHF
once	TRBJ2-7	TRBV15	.	TGTGCCACCAGCAGAGCGTACGGCTACGAGCAGTACTTC	CATSRAYGYEQYF
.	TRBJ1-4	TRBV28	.	TGTGCCAGCAGTTTATCCGGGGTTGGCGAAAAACTGTTTTTT	CASSLSGVGEKLFF
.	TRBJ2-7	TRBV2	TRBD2	TGTGCCAGCACGTCTAGCGGGGGGGCCGACGAGCAGTACTTC	CASTSSGGADEQYF
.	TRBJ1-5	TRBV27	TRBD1	TGTGCCAGCAGTTTTAGTGGGACAGGGACAGGTCAGCCCCAGCATTTT	CASSFSGTGTGQPQHF
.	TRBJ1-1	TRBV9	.	TGTGCCAGCACAGCAGGGGATCTCGCCACTGAAGCTTTCTTT	CASTAGDLATEAFF
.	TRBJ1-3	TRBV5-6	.	TGTGCCAGCAGCCGCTACAGGGCTGGAAACACCATATATTTT	CASSRYRAGNTIYF
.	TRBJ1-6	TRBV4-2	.	TGTGCCAGCAGCCAAGGGGGGGGCAGGGATAATTCCCCCCTCCACTTT	CASSQGGGRDNSPLHF
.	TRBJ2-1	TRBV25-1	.	TGTGCCAGCAGTGAATCCATTGTTTGGAGTGAGCAGTTCTTC	CASSESIVWSEQFF
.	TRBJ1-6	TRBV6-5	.	TGTGCCAGCAGTCAAGGGAGCCGAAATTCACCCCTCCACTTT	CASSQGSRNSPLHF
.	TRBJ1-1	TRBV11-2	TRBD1	TGTACCAGCAGCTTGGGCAGGGGGTTCACTGAAGCTTTCTTT	CTSSLGRGFTEAFF
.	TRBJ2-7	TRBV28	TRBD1	TGTGCCAGCAGGGCCCCGGGACAGATCTACGAGCAGTACTTC	CASRAPGQIYEQYF
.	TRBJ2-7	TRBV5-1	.	TGCGCCAGCAGCAAGGGGACACAAGCTTCCTACGAGCAGTACTTC	CASSKGTQASYEQYF
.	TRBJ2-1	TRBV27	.	TGTGCCAGCAGTTTAGCGGGGCGAACCTACAATGAGCAGTTCTTC	CASSLAGRTYNEQFF
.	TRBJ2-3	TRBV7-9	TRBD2	TGTGCCAGCAGCGGGGAGGGGAGCACAGATACGCAGTATTTT	CASSGEGSTDTQYF
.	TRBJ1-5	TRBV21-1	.	TGTGCCAGCAGCAAAGCTCGGAGAAGCAATCAGCCCCAGCATTTT	CASSKARRSNQPQHF
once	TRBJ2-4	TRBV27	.	TGTGCCAGCAGCGAGACACTAGCCAAAAACATTCAGTACTTC	CASSETLAKNIQYF
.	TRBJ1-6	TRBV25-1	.	TGTGCCAGCGGAGACCCTAACCCCGGCGGTTCACCCCTCCACTTT	CASGDPNPGGSPLHF
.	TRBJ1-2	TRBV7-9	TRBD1	TGTGCCAGCAGCCCGGCGACAGGGATTGGCTACACCTTC	CASSPATGIGYTF
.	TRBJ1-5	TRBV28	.	TGTGCCAGCACTCCGCCCCGCGGGGCCCAGCATTTT	CASTPPRGAQHF
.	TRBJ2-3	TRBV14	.	TGTGCCAGCAGCCAACTTGGAGCGAGAGGAAGAGATACGCAGTATTTT	CASSQLGARGRDTQYF
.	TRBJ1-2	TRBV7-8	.	TGTGCCAGCAGCTTAGTCGCGGGAACTAACTATGGCTACACCTTC	CASSLVAGTNYGYTF
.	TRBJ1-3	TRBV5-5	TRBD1	TGTGCCAGCAGCCAGGGACAGAACACCATATATTTT	CASSQGQNTIYF
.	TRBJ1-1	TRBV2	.	TGTGCCAGCAGTGACGGGGGGATTGAACAAGGGAACACTGAAGCTTTCTTT	CASSDGGIEQGNTEAFF
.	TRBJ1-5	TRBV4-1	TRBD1	TGCGCCAGCAGCCAAGATTCAGGGGGTCATCAGCCCCAGCATTTT	CASSQDSGGHQPQHF
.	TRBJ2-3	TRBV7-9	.	TGTGCCAGCAGCCCCCGAAGGAGGGGTATCACAGATACGCAGTATTTT	CASSPRRRGITDTQYF
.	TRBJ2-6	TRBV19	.	TGTGCCAGTAGTATAAGAGGGATCTCTGGGGCCAACGTCCTGACTTTC	CASSIRGISGANVLTF
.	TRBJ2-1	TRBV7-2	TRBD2	TGTGCCAGCAGCTTAAACGCGGCGGGAGTAAGCAATGAGCAGTTCTTC	CASSLNAAGVSNEQFF